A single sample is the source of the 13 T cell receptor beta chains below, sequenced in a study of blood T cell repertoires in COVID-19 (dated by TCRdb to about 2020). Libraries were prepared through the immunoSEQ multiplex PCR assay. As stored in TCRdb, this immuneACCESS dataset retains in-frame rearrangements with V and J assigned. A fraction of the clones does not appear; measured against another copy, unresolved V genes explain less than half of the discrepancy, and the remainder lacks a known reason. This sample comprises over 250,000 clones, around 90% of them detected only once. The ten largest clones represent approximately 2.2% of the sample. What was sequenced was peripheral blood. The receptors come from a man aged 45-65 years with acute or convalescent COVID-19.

The CDR3 coding sequence is TGTGCCACCAGCAGCAAGCGGGGGTTCAATGAGCAGTTCTTC. Its protein is CATSSKRGFNEQFF. The chain joins TRBV15 to TRBJ2-1; 8 bases line up with TRBD2. Germline-derived CDR1 and CDR2 are LNHNV and YYDKDF (reference sequence). V shed 3 bases and J 6 bases; nucleotides not matched to a gene: 4. CDR3 length: 14 amino acids.

The CDR3 reads CASSGGQGIGTEAFF. The DNA of the CDR3 is TGTGCCAGCAGTGGAGGACAGGGGATTGGGACTGAAGCTTTCTTT. The chain has TRBV2 and TRBJ1-1; TRBD1 matches 9 bases. The CDR3 extends over 15 amino acids. V lost 4 bases, J lost 5 bases, and 8 bases stayed unmatched. Per germline, CDR1 SNHLY and CDR2 FYNNEI.

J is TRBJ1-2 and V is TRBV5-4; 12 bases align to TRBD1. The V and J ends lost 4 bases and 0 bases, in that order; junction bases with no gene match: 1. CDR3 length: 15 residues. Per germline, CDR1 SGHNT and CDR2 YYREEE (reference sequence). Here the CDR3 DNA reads TGTGCCAGCAGCAGGGACAGGGGGCCTAACTATGGCTACACCTTC. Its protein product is CASSRDRGPNYGYTF.

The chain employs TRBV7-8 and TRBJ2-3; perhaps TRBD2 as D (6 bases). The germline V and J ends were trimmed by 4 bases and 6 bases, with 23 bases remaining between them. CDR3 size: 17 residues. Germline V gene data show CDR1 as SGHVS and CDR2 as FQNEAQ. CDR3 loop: CASSSTPEGGVGDTQYF. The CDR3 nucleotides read TGTGCCAGCAGCTCTACCCCAGAGGGCGGGGTTGGGGATACGCAGTATTTT.

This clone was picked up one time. CDR3 sequence reads: CASQGQSNEQYF. CDR3 coding DNA: TGTGCCAGCCAGGGGCAGAGTAACGAGCAGTACTTC. This rearrangement joins TRBV7-9 to TRBJ2-7, with D tentatively TRBD1 (6 bases). Trimming removed 8 bases from V and 5 bases from J, with 13 bases in between. The CDR3 has 12 amino acids. CDR1 is SEHNR, CDR2 FQNEAQ, per germline (reference sequence).

This CDR3 is CASAPTGTGDTQYF. The CDR3 coding sequence is TGCGCCAGCGCTCCGACAGGGACGGGAGATACGCAGTATTTT. The genes are TRBV5-1 and TRBJ2-3, with 7 bases matching TRBD1. This CDR3 has 14 residues. Per germline, CDR1 SGHRS and CDR2 YFSETQ. The junction had 10 bases not matched to a gene; V was cut back by 7 bases and J by 5 bases.

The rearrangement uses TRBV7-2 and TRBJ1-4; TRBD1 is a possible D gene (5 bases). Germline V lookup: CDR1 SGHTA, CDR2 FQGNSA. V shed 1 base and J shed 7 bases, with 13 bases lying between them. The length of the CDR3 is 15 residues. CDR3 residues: CASSLEAGLAEKLFF. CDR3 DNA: TGTGCCAGCAGCTTAGAGGCAGGGTTGGCTGAAAAACTGTTTTTT.

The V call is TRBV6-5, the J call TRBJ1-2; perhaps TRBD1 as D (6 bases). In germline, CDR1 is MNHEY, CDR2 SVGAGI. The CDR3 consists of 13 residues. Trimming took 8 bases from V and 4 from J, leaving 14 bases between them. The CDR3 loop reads CASRPGAAYGYTF. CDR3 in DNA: TGTGCCAGCCGTCCAGGGGCAGCCTATGGCTACACCTTC.

CDR3 DNA sequence: TGTGCCAGCAGTTACGAGGGTAGGGGGAATGAGCAGTTCTTC. Its translation: CASSYEGRGNEQFF. The chain has TRBV6-6 and TRBJ2-1; tentative D call: TRBD1 (6 bases). The CDR3 is made up of 14 amino acids. Germline V lookup: CDR1 MNHNY, CDR2 SVGAGI (reference sequence). V was shortened by 2 bases and J by 7 bases, with 12 bases between the two germline ends.

The CDR3 DNA reads TGCGCCAGCAGCAGCCGGACTAGCGGGGGACCAACATACAATGAGCAGTTCTTC. Its protein product is CASSSRTSGGPTYNEQFF. The V call is TRBV5-1, the J call TRBJ2-1, with TRBD2 matching 13 bases. The CDR3 extends over 18 amino acids. V dropped 4 bases and J dropped 4; count of bases not matched to a gene: 11. The germline CDR1 and CDR2 sequences are SGHRS and YFSETQ.

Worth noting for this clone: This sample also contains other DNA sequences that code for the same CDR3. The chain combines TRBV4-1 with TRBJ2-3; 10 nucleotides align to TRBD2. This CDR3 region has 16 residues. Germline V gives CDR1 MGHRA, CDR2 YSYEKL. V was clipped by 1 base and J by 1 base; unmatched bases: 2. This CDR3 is CASSQGLAGGTDTQYF. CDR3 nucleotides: TGCGCCAGCAGCCAAGGGCTAGCGGGGGGCACAGATACGCAGTATTTT.

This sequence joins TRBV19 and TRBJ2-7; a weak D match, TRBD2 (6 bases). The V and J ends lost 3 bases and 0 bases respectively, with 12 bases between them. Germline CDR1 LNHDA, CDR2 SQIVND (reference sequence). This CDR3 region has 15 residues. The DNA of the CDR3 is TGTGCCAGTAGTATCGGGAGCGGTAGCTCCTACGAGCAGTACTTC. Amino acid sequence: CASSIGSGSSYEQYF.

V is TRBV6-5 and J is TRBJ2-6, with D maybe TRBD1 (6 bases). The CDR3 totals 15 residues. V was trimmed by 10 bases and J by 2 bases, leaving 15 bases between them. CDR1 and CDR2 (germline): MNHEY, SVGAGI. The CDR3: CAIEDRRTGANVLTF. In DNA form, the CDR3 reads TGTGCCATCGAGGACAGAAGAACTGGGGCCAACGTCCTGACTTTC.